One and the same sample provided the 30 T cell receptor beta chains below, sequenced in a study of blood T cell repertoires in COVID-19. This table comes from immunoSEQ multiplex PCR, and its TCRdb copy is limited to in-frame clones, with some not included. The sample has 250,000 to 300,000 clones; around 90% are singletons. Sequencing was done on a sample of PBMCs or T cells enriched from blood (not recorded which). These receptors all stem from a human donor in a cohort exposed to, infected with or recovered from COVID-19 (not recorded which). The donor label of this sample is uncertain.

The chain joins TRBV7-2 to TRBJ2-1, with D perhaps TRBD1 (5 bases). The CDR3 contains 15 residues. V shed 3 bases and J shed 7 bases, with 16 bases lying between them. Germline V gene sequence: CDR1 SGHTA, CDR2 FQGNSA. Here the CDR3 reads CASSFSTGKRNEQFF. CDR3 coding DNA: TGTGCCAGCAGCTTTAGCACAGGAAAAAGGAATGAGCAGTTCTTC.

The CDR3 DNA follows: TGTGCCAGCAGTTACAAATCTGGGGGACTTTACGAGCAGTACTTC. Protein product: CASSYKSGGLYEQYF. The chain carries TRBV6-5 and TRBJ2-7, with D tentatively TRBD2 (6 bases). This CDR3 region has 15 residues. Looked up from germline, CDR1 is MNHEY and CDR2 is SVGAGI. Trimming took off 2 bases at V and 4 bases at J, with 15 bases between the two ends.

The gene calls are TRBV12-3 or TRBV12-4 and TRBJ1-6, with unresolved D. This CDR3 is built from 13 residues. The germline V and J ends were trimmed by 5 bases and 4 bases, with 6 bases remaining between them. CDR3 bases: TGTGCCAGCAGTAATTCATATAATTCACCCCTCCACTTT. It translates to CASSNSYNSPLHF.

CDR3 in DNA: TGTGCCAGTAGCGAGGGTGGGGAGGGACAGCCCCAGCATTTT. Translated, it gives CASSEGGEGQPQHF. The chain carries TRBV19 and TRBJ1-5; D remains ambiguous. CDR3 length: 14 residues. Germline CDR1 is LNHDA and CDR2 is SQIVND (reference sequence). V was cut by 6 bases and J by 7 bases, with 16 bases left in between. Drawing the rest from reference TRBV19 and TRBJ1-5, the complete variable domain is DGGITQSPKYLFRKEGQNVTLSCEQNLNHDAMYWYRQDPGQGLRLIYYSQIVNDFQKGDIAEGYSVSREKKESFPLTVTSAQKNPTAFYLCASSEGGEGQPQHFGDGTRLSIL.

The CDR3 nucleotides are TGTGCCAGCAGAGCCACAGGGGCTGAAGCTTTCTTT. This encodes CASRATGAEAFF. This chain links TRBV3-1 (or the pseudogene TRBV3-2) with TRBJ1-1; 7 bases align to TRBD1. CDR1 and CDR2 from the germline V gene are LGHDT and YNNKEL (reference sequence). The CDR3 consists of 12 residues. V trimming: 6 bases; J trimming: 6 bases; junction bases outside the gene matches: 4.

V usage is TRBV5-1 and J usage is TRBJ2-3; 8 bases are shared with TRBD2. In germline, CDR1 is SGHRS, CDR2 YFSETQ. Trimming at V came to 1 base and at J to 2 bases, leaving 9 bases not matched to a gene. CDR3 size: 17 residues. The CDR3 sequence is CASSLISTSVSTDTQYF. DNA for the CDR3: TGCGCCAGCAGCTTGATATCGACTAGCGTTTCCACAGATACGCAGTATTTT.

The rearrangement uses TRBV7-9 and TRBJ2-7; no firm D call. V dropped 1 base and J dropped 1 base, with 11 bases sitting between them. The germline gives CDR1 SEHNR, CDR2 FQNEAQ (reference sequence). The CDR3 has 15 residues. The CDR3 region has the DNA TGTGCCAGCAGCTTAGATGGCCTCCAATCCTACGAGCAGTACTTC. It translates to CASSLDGLQSYEQYF.

The rearrangement links TRBV11-2 to TRBJ2-1; 12 bases line up with TRBD2. The V gene's germline CDR1 is SGHAT and CDR2 FQNNGV. This CDR3 contains 15 residues. With 3 bases clipped from V and 9 bases from J, the junction kept 6 bases outside the gene matches. CDR3 sequence: CASSLTSGGVIEQFF. CDR3 DNA sequence: TGTGCCAGCAGCTTGACTAGCGGGGGCGTAATTGAGCAGTTCTTC. Filled out from reference TRBV11-2 and TRBJ2-1, the complete variable domain reads EAGVAQSPRYKIIEKRQSVAFWCNPISGHATLYWYQQILGQGPKLLIQFQNNGVVDDSQLPKDRFSAERLKGVDSTLKIQPAKLEDSAVYLCASSLTSGGVIEQFFGPGTRLTVL.

The chain recombines TRBV7-2 with TRBJ2-1; 7 bases line up with TRBD2. Germline V gene lookup returns CDR1 SGHTA and CDR2 FQGNSA. The CDR3 sequence is 17 residues long. V was clipped by 2 bases and J by 5 bases; unmatched bases: 12. This CDR3 reads CASSLSRLSGAHNEQFF. In DNA, the CDR3 is TGTGCCAGCAGCTTAAGCCGCCTCAGCGGGGCCCACAATGAGCAGTTCTTC. Filled out from reference TRBV7-2 and TRBJ2-1, the complete variable domain reads GAGVSQSPSNKVTEKGKDVELRCDPISGHTALYWYRQSLGQGLEFLIYFQGNSAPDKSGLPSDRFSAERTGGSVSTLTIQRTQQEDSAVYLCASSLSRLSGAHNEQFFGPGTRLTVL.

The J gene is TRBJ1-2, the V gene TRBV7-9, with 7 bases aligning to TRBD1. Germline trimming cut 4 bases from V and 3 bases from J; bases unmatched to any gene: 5. The CDR3 has 14 residues. Germline CDR1 SEHNR, CDR2 FQNEAQ (reference sequence). The CDR3 DNA reads TGTGCCAGCAGCTCCACCGGGACAGACTATGGCTACACCTTC. Amino acids: CASSSTGTDYGYTF.

The chain joins TRBV19 to TRBJ2-2; 7 bases are shared with TRBD1. V gave up 3 bases and J gave up 5 bases; unmatched junction bases: 9. This CDR3 comprises 16 residues. Looked up from germline, CDR1 is LNHDA and CDR2 is SQIVND (reference sequence). CDR3 bases: TGTGCCAGTAGTATCCATGGCCAGGGGGTTACCGGGGAGCTGTTTTTT. It encodes CASSIHGQGVTGELFF. The full variable domain, its missing parts supplied by reference TRBV19 and TRBJ2-2, is DGGITQSPKYLFRKEGQNVTLSCEQNLNHDAMYWYRQDPGQGLRLIYYSQIVNDFQKGDIAEGYSVSREKKESFPLTVTSAQKNPTAFYLCASSIHGQGVTGELFFGEGSRLTVL.

This chain joins TRBV19 and TRBJ2-6; 8 nucleotides align to TRBD1. Unmatched junction bases numbered 3, after V lost 3 bases and J lost 2 bases. CDR3 length: 16 amino acids. The V gene's germline CDR1 is LNHDA and CDR2 SQIVND (reference sequence). CDR3 sequence (DNA): TGTGCCAGTAGTATGACAGGGGAACCTGGGGCCAACGTCCTGACTTTC. Translated, it gives CASSMTGEPGANVLTF.

V is TRBV14 and J is TRBJ1-1; a possible D gene is TRBD1 (5 bases). V lost 0 bases, J lost 7 bases, and 15 bases lay in between. This CDR3 comprises 15 residues. CDR1 and CDR2 (germline): SGHDN, FVKESK. CDR3 in amino acids: CASSQDGGVLGEAFF. The DNA for the CDR3 is TGTGCCAGCAGCCAAGATGGGGGGGTTTTGGGTGAAGCTTTCTTT. The variable domain in full, completed from reference TRBV14 and TRBJ1-1, reads EAGVTQFPSHSVIEKGQTVTLRCDPISGHDNLYWYRRVMGKEIKFLLHFVKESKQDESGMPNNRFLAERTGGTYSTLKVQPAELEDSGVYFCASSQDGGVLGEAFFGQGTRLTVV.

V gene TRBV7-9 combines with J gene TRBJ2-1; 9 bases fit TRBD1. With V trimmed by 6 bases and J by 8 bases, 8 bases remained unmatched. CDR1 SEHNR and CDR2 FQNEAQ come from the germline V gene (reference sequence). There are 14 residues in the CDR3. CDR3 nucleotide sequence: TGTGCCAGCAGATACGGGACAGGGTCTCATGAGCAGTTCTTC. This encodes CASRYGTGSHEQFF.

CDR3 coding DNA: TGTGCCAGCAGTGACGTAGGGGAAAGGGCTGAAGCTTTCTTT. It specifies CASSDVGERAEAFF. J is TRBJ1-1 and V is TRBV25-1; a weak D match, TRBD1 (5 bases). The V and J ends lost 3 bases and 6 bases respectively, with 14 bases between them. The CDR3 extends over 14 amino acids. In germline, CDR1 is MGHDK, CDR2 SYGVNS.

The chain carries TRBV4-3 and TRBJ2-5, with 9 bases aligning to TRBD2. Germline lookup yields CDR1 LGHNA and CDR2 YSLEER. J lost 2 bases, V lost 4 bases, and 11 bases had no gene match. The CDR3 is 17 residues long. CDR3 nucleotide sequence: TGCGCCAGCAGCCCTTCCCCTAGGACTAGCGTACAAGAGACCCAGTACTTC. Encoded protein: CASSPSPRTSVQETQYF.

On this clone: The same CDR3 also results from other DNA sequences found in this sample. V usage is TRBV30 and J usage is TRBJ2-3; no definite D call. V lost 0 bases and J lost 5, with 6 bases in between. The CDR3 extends over 12 amino acids. Germline CDR1 and CDR2: GTSNPN and SVGIG (reference sequence). The CDR3 region is CAWSVSGDTQYF. The CDR3, as DNA: TGTGCCTGGAGTGTATCCGGAGATACGCAGTATTTT. Full variable domain (remainder filled in from reference TRBV30 and TRBJ2-3): SQTIHQWPATLVQPVGSPLSLECTVEGTSNPNLYWYRQAAGRGLQLLFYSVGIGQISSEVPQNLSASRPQDRQFILSSKKLLLSDSGFYLCAWSVSGDTQYFGPGTRLTVL.

V and J are TRBV13 and TRBJ2-7; 9 nucleotides align to TRBD2. V lost 6 bases to trimming and J lost 7 bases; unmatched junction nucleotides: 10. Germline V CDR1 and CDR2: PRHDT, FYEKMQ (reference sequence). CDR3 length: 14 amino acids. The CDR3 sequence is CASRKSGRKGEQYF. The CDR3 DNA reads as TGTGCCAGCAGAAAAAGCGGGAGGAAGGGGGAGCAGTACTTC.

V gene TRBV6-5 combines with J gene TRBJ1-5, with 10 nucleotides matching TRBD1. Germline assignment: CDR1 MNHEY and CDR2 SVGAGI. This CDR3 spans 14 amino acids. The J segment lost 6 bases and the V segment lost 7 bases, leaving 6 bases of the junction unmatched. CDR3 DNA: TGTGCCAGCATTTCGGGACAGGGGAGTCAGCCCCAGCATTTT. Protein product: CASISGQGSQPQHF.

The J gene is TRBJ1-2, the V gene TRBV15, with 12 nucleotides matching TRBD1. CDR3 length equals 17 residues. Germline CDR1 and CDR2: LNHNV and YYDKDF (reference sequence). With 0 bases clipped from V and 8 bases from J, the junction kept 10 bases outside the gene matches. As DNA, the CDR3 is TGTGCCACCAGCAGAGATAGCGGGACAGGGGGCGCGAGAGGCTACACCTTC. Translating gives CATSRDSGTGGARGYTF. The full variable domain, its missing parts supplied by reference TRBV15 and TRBJ1-2, is DAMVIQNPRYQVTQFGKPVTLSCSQTLNHNVMYWYQQKSSQAPKLLFHYYDKDFNNEADTPDNFQSRRPNTSFCFLDIRSPGLGDTAMYLCATSRDSGTGGARGYTFGSGTRLTVV.

The J gene is TRBJ2-7, the V gene TRBV7-6; 13 bases align to TRBD2. Germline assignment: CDR1 SGHVS and CDR2 FNYEAQ. The length of the CDR3 is 17 residues. Losses at the gene ends were 3 bases for V and 1 base for J; bases not matched to a gene: 6. CDR3 sequence: CASSLTSGGPQSYEQYF. As DNA, the CDR3 is TGTGCCAGCAGCTTGACTAGCGGGGGGCCCCAGTCCTACGAGCAGTACTTC.

With regard to this clone: This may come from a read error, since a much larger clone is one base off. V gene TRBV9 combines with J gene TRBJ1-1; 9 bases are shared with TRBD1. V shed 4 bases, J shed 3 bases, and the junction held 1 base outside the gene matches. This CDR3 spans 13 amino acids. Germline lookup yields CDR1 SGDLS and CDR2 YYNGEE. CDR3 sequence reads: CASSRQGDTEAFF. The CDR3 DNA follows: TGTGCCAGCAGCCGACAGGGGGACACTGAAGCTTTCTTT.

J is TRBJ2-3 and V is TRBV19; 10 nucleotides match TRBD2. Germline CDR1 reads LNHDA; CDR2 reads SQIVND (reference sequence). This CDR3 spans 15 amino acids. The J segment lost 3 bases and the V segment lost 6 bases, leaving 6 bases of the junction unmatched. The CDR3 nucleotides are TGTGCCAGTAGGAGAGCGGGGGGGCCTACAGATACGCAGTATTTT. Translation gives CASRRAGGPTDTQYF.

This chain connects TRBV19 to TRBJ1-2; perhaps TRBD1 as D (5 bases). The V end was cut by 7 bases, the J end by 6 bases, with 12 bases between. Germline V gene sequence: CDR1 LNHDA, CDR2 SQIVND (reference sequence). The CDR3 runs to 12 residues. This CDR3 is CASNQGYDGYTF. CDR3 coding DNA: TGTGCCAGTAATCAGGGATACGATGGCTACACCTTC.

The chain joins TRBV30 to TRBJ2-7; D not resolved. Between the trimmed V and J ends, which lost 5 bases and 3 bases, there was a span of 17 bases. The germline V gene encodes CDR1 GTSNPN and CDR2 SVGIG (reference sequence). The length of the CDR3 is 14 residues. CDR3 protein: CAWGRSIIGYEQYF. In nucleotides, the CDR3 is TGTGCCTGGGGAAGGAGTATCATAGGCTACGAGCAGTACTTC.

The chain has TRBV6-5 and TRBJ1-1, with a weak D call TRBD1 (5 bases). Germline V lookup: CDR1 MNHEY, CDR2 SVGAGI. Trimming shortened V by 6 bases and J by 7 bases, and 12 bases separated the two germline ends. The CDR3 is 12 residues long. The CDR3 protein is CASSPDSLEAFF. CDR3 sequence (DNA): TGTGCCAGCAGCCCAGACAGTCTTGAAGCTTTCTTT.

The chain carries TRBV6-2 or TRBV6-3 and TRBJ1-1; D unresolved. The CDR3 length is 16 residues. CDR1 is MNHEY, CDR2 SVGEGT, per germline. Trimming stripped 2 bases from V and 1 base from J, with 14 bases between. For the CDR3, the DNA is TGTGCCAGCAGTTACGTGATTCGCCGGGGGAACACTGAAGCTTTCTTT. Protein sequence: CASSYVIRRGNTEAFF.

The rearrangement joins TRBV7-2 to TRBJ2-5; TRBD2 matches 11 bases. The CDR3 runs 17 residues. Trimming at V came to 1 base and at J to 0 bases, leaving 4 bases not matched to a gene. Per germline, CDR1 SGHTA and CDR2 FQGNSA. CDR3 residues: CASSLGPSGGYQETQYF. The CDR3 DNA follows: TGTGCCAGCAGCTTAGGTCCTAGCGGGGGGTACCAAGAGACCCAGTACTTC.

The chain recombines TRBV13 with TRBJ2-2; weak D call: TRBD2 (5 bases). The CDR3 consists of 16 residues. Trimming cost V 2 bases and J 1 base, with 11 bases left between them. Germline V gene data show CDR1 as PRHDT and CDR2 as FYEKMQ (reference sequence). CDR3 bases: TGTGCCAGCAGCTTAAGGAAGCGGCAGAACACCGGGGAGCTGTTTTTT. It specifies CASSLRKRQNTGELFF.

The V and J genes are TRBV6-4 and TRBJ2-3; possibly TRBD2 for D (5 bases). Trimming took 2 bases from V and 0 from J, leaving 9 bases between them. The CDR3 sequence is 15 residues long. Germline values: CDR1 MRHNA, CDR2 SNTAGT. DNA of the CDR3: TGTGCCAGCAGTGACGGCGGGTTTAGCACAGATACGCAGTATTTT. Translated: CASSDGGFSTDTQYF.